Following are 24 T cell receptor beta chains from one sample sequenced in a study of shared clonotypes between healthy human individuals. Using immunoSEQ multiplex PCR, the repertoire was profiled, and TCRdb retains in-frame clones only, with some absent. The data show millions of clones, with 85% to 95% seen just once and about 0.13% held by the top ten. Input material: naive CD4+ T cells sorted from blood. As for subset: CD45RA+ positively selected. These receptors all come from a man in his late teens or twenties in good health.

This sequence joins TRBV9 and TRBJ2-7; 7 bases are a match to TRBD1. The CDR3 is 15 amino acids. V shed 4 bases, J shed 5 bases, and the junction held 12 bases outside the gene matches. Per the germline V gene, CDR1 is SGDLS and CDR2 is YYNGEE. CDR3 nucleotides: TGTGCCAGCAGCCCCCTAAACCCCGGACAGGACGAGCAGTACTTC. Translating it yields CASSPLNPGQDEQYF.

DNA of the CDR3: TGTGCCTGGAAAACAGGGCCCAAAAACATTCAGTACTTC. As protein: CAWKTGPKNIQYF. This chain links TRBV30 with TRBJ2-4; tentative D call: TRBD1 (6 bases). Trimming left V 4 bases short and J 2 bases short, with 9 bases between. The CDR3 has 13 amino acids. Looked up from germline, CDR1 is GTSNPN and CDR2 is SVGIG (reference sequence).

The chain couples TRBV30 to TRBJ2-3; 7 nucleotides agree with TRBD1. CDR3 size: 17 residues. The ends lost 5 bases at V and 0 bases at J; junction bases unmatched: 14. Germline assignment: CDR1 GTSNPN and CDR2 SVGIG (reference sequence). The CDR3 protein is CAWFPFGTARSTDTQYF. CDR3 nucleotides: TGTGCCTGGTTTCCTTTCGGGACAGCGAGGAGCACAGATACGCAGTATTTT.

This clone was counted a single time. This same CDR3 is encoded by further DNA sequences in the sample. The CDR3 nucleotides read TGTGCCAGCAGCTTATATAGCGGTGTGTACGAGCAGTACTTC. Translating it yields CASSLYSGVYEQYF. The chain links TRBV6-5 to TRBJ2-7; maybe TRBD2 (6 bases). Germline CDR1 MNHEY, CDR2 SVGAGI. This CDR3 region has 14 residues. V was cut by 6 bases and J by 4 bases, with 16 bases left in between.

The rearrangement joins TRBV25-1 to TRBJ1-4; no clear D. V was clipped by 6 bases and J by 3 bases, with 8 bases between them. The germline V gene has CDR1 MGHDK and CDR2 SYGVNS. This CDR3 comprises 13 residues. The CDR3 protein is CASRTVSNEKLFF. As DNA, the CDR3 is TGTGCCAGCAGGACGGTTTCTAATGAAAAACTGTTTTTT.

The chain has TRBV7-3 and TRBJ2-7; 8 bases agree with TRBD1. The V and J ends lost 5 bases and 6 bases, in that order; junction bases with no gene match: 9. Germline lookup yields CDR1 SGHTA and CDR2 FQGTGA. The CDR3 is 14 residues long. The CDR3 DNA reads as TGTGCCAGCAGCACTGGGACAGGACCCAGCGAGCAGTACTTC. Encoded protein: CASSTGTGPSEQYF.

Points on this clone: Other nucleotide sequences in the sample specify the same CDR3. The chain combines TRBV25-1 with TRBJ1-5; the D gene is possibly TRBD1 (5 bases). The germline V and J ends were trimmed by 1 base and 1 base, with 5 bases remaining between them. The CDR3 is 14 residues long. From germline, CDR1 is MGHDK and CDR2 SYGVNS. CDR3 sequence (DNA): TGTGCCAGCAGTGAATCAGGGAGCAATCAGCCCCAGCATTTT. It translates to CASSESGSNQPQHF.

This clone appeared a few times. The rearrangement links TRBV30 to TRBJ1-1; a weak D match, TRBD1 (6 bases). This CDR3 spans 15 amino acids. The germline CDR1 and CDR2 sequences are GTSNPN and SVGIG (reference sequence). V dropped 1 base and J dropped 1 base, with 13 bases sitting between them. The CDR3: CAWSGGQTKNTEAFF. For the CDR3, the DNA is TGTGCCTGGAGTGGTGGACAGACCAAGAACACTGAAGCTTTCTTT.

In this sample, this clone turned up once. The chain links TRBV5-6 to TRBJ1-1; D might be TRBD1 (5 bases). CDR3 length: 14 amino acids. Trimming left V 0 bases short and J 6 bases short, with 12 bases between. From germline, CDR1 is SGHDT and CDR2 YYEEEE. The CDR3 here is CASSLAGVGPEAFF. CDR3 nucleotide sequence: TGTGCCAGCAGCTTGGCTGGGGTGGGGCCTGAAGCTTTCTTT.

The rearrangement links TRBV7-2 to TRBJ2-3; TRBD2 might be the D (5 bases). The CDR3 is 15 amino acids. CDR1 SGHTA and CDR2 FQGNSA come from the germline V gene. V lost 1 base and J lost 3, with 11 bases in between. The CDR3 DNA is TGTGCCAGCAGCTTAGACGGGAAGGGTACAGATACGCAGTATTTT. Its translation: CASSLDGKGTDTQYF.

This clone was counted a few times. V gene TRBV5-4 combines with J gene TRBJ1-2; D possibly corresponds to TRBD1 (6 bases). Germline CDR1 SGHNT, CDR2 YYREEE (reference sequence). There are 14 residues in the CDR3. Trimming stripped 5 bases from V and 6 bases from J, with 17 bases between. The CDR3 DNA reads as TGTGCCAGCAGATTGATACAGGGTGGTAATGGCTACACCTTC. The encoded protein is CASRLIQGGNGYTF.

In nucleotides, the CDR3 is TGCAGCGTTATCAGGGTAGGGAGCACTGAAGCTTTCTTT. It encodes CSVIRVGSTEAFF. The chain employs TRBV29-1 and TRBJ1-1, with D possibly being TRBD1 (5 bases). With 5 bases removed from V and 4 bases from J, the gap between germline ends came to 14 bases. Germline CDR1 and CDR2: SQVTM and ANQGSEA. This CDR3 contains 13 residues.

The V gene is TRBV29-1, the J gene TRBJ2-5, with no clear D. The J call is in doubt because the DNA end fits TRBJ2-7 better. Germline CDR1 is SQVTM and CDR2 is ANQGSEA. CDR3 length: 11 residues. In DNA, the CDR3 is TGCAGCGTGGCCCAGTCTTACGAGCAGTACTTC. Translating gives CSVAQSYEQYF.

This clone was observed a handful of times. This chain links TRBV9 with TRBJ1-4; D is uncertain. CDR3 length: 14 residues. Germline V gene lookup returns CDR1 SGDLS and CDR2 YYNGEE. Trimming took 3 bases from V and 3 from J, leaving 9 bases between them. CDR3 in amino acids: CASSGGRANEKLFF. The CDR3 nucleotides read TGTGCCAGCAGCGGCGGACGGGCTAATGAAAAACTGTTTTTT.

This clone came up once. V gene TRBV28 combines with J gene TRBJ2-1, with D possibly matching TRBD2 (5 bases). Trimming pared 10 bases from V and 6 bases from J, leaving 19 bases between. Germline V lookup: CDR1 MDHEN, CDR2 SYDVKM. The CDR3 runs 14 residues. In nucleotides, the CDR3 is TGTGCCACCTCGACACCCCGGAGGTCCAATGAGCAGTTCTTC. It specifies CATSTPRRSNEQFF. The whole variable domain, filled in from reference TRBV28 and TRBJ2-1, reads DVKVTQSSRYLVKRTGEKVFLECVQDMDHENMFWYRQDPGLGLRLIYFSYDVKMKEKGDIPEGYSVSREKKERFSLILESASTNQTSMYLCATSTPRRSNEQFFGPGTRLTVL.

The chain couples TRBV6-6 to TRBJ1-2; the match to TRBD1 covers 10 bases. Germline CDR1 and CDR2: MNHNY and SVGAGI (reference sequence). V gave up 2 bases and J gave up 6 bases; unmatched junction bases: 6. This CDR3 contains 15 residues. CDR3 sequence: CASSYILGTGDGYTF. CDR3 nucleotide sequence: TGTGCCAGCAGTTACATACTGGGGACAGGGGATGGCTACACCTTC.

V is TRBV20-1 and J is TRBJ2-1, with D perhaps matching TRBD1 (5 bases). CDR1 DFQATT and CDR2 SNEGSKA come from the germline V gene (reference sequence). The V and J ends lost 5 bases and 7 bases respectively, with 9 bases between them. The CDR3 has 11 residues. The CDR3 DNA reads as TGCAGTGCTGAACAGGTAAATGAGCAGTTCTTC. It specifies CSAEQVNEQFF.

The V gene is TRBV29-1, the J gene TRBJ2-3, with TRBD2 identical over 11 bases. Germline V gene lookup returns CDR1 SQVTM and CDR2 ANQGSEA. This CDR3 region has 14 residues. The DNA for the CDR3 is TGCGCCTCCGGGACTAGCGGTCCCTTAGATACGCAGTATTTT. This sequence encodes CASGTSGPLDTQYF.

The chain links TRBV5-1 to TRBJ2-1; tentative D call: TRBD2 (6 bases). This CDR3 contains 16 residues. Germline CDR1 is SGHRS and CDR2 is YFSETQ. V shed 4 bases and J shed 5 bases, with 19 bases lying between them. As DNA, the CDR3 is TGCGCCAGCAGCATAAGCCCCGGGACTCTCCACAATGAGCAGTTCTTC. Amino acids: CASSISPGTLHNEQFF.

Comments on this clone: Sequence at one end of the junction differs from germline and may be a read error. The chain carries TRBV6-1 and TRBJ2-7, with 7 positions matching TRBD1. This CDR3 spans 12 amino acids. Germline CDR1 MNHNS, CDR2 SASEGT. The CDR3 coding sequence is TGTGCCAGCAGGGGGACAGCTAAGGAAGTTAAGTTC. This translates into CASRGTAKEVKF.

The rearrangement joins TRBV11-2 to TRBJ2-5; D unclear. Looked up from germline, CDR1 is SGHAT and CDR2 is FQNNGV. With 1 base removed from V and 2 bases from J, the gap between germline ends came to 11 bases. CDR3 size: 15 residues. This chain's CDR3 is CASSLGSALQETQYF. CDR3 DNA: TGTGCCAGCAGCTTAGGTTCGGCTTTACAAGAGACCCAGTACTTC. Full variable domain (remainder filled in from reference TRBV11-2 and TRBJ2-5): EAGVAQSPRYKIIEKRQSVAFWCNPISGHATLYWYQQILGQGPKLLIQFQNNGVVDDSQLPKDRFSAERLKGVDSTLKIQPAKLEDSAVYLCASSLGSALQETQYFGPGTRLLVL.

The genes are TRBV5-1 and TRBJ2-2; D possibly corresponds to TRBD2 (5 bases). The CDR3 loop spans 17 amino acids. The V gene lost 1 base and the J gene lost 1 base, with 14 bases spanning the gap. Germline V gene lookup returns CDR1 SGHRS and CDR2 YFSETQ. CDR3 sequence (DNA): TGCGCCAGCAGCTTGTCCCAGGCCGGACTGAACACCGGGGAGCTGTTTTTT. Its protein product is CASSLSQAGLNTGELFF.

This rearrangement joins TRBV30 to TRBJ1-6; tentative D call: TRBD1 (5 bases). CDR3 length: 17 amino acids. Germline CDR1 GTSNPN, CDR2 SVGIG (reference sequence). Trimming left V 1 base short and J 7 bases short, with 20 bases between. CDR3 sequence (DNA): TGTGCCTGGAGTGCCCACCCTCCGGGACTTGGGAATTCACCCCTCCACTTT. Translating gives CAWSAHPPGLGNSPLHF.

V gene TRBV5-6 combines with J gene TRBJ1-5; TRBD1 matches 8 bases. This CDR3 region has 14 residues. Per the germline V gene, CDR1 is SGHDT and CDR2 is YYEEEE. The junction had 4 bases not matched to a gene; V was cut back by 2 bases and J by 6 bases. Here the CDR3 DNA reads TGTGCCAGCAGCTTCGGACAGGGACCTCAGCCCCAGCATTTT. It specifies CASSFGQGPQPQHF. The complete variable domain, with remaining parts taken from reference TRBV5-6 and TRBJ1-5, reads DAGVTQSPTHLIKTRGQQVTLRCSPKSGHDTVSWYQQALGQGPQFIFQYYEEEERQRGNFPDRFSGHQFPNYSSELNVNALLLGDSALYLCASSFGQGPQPQHFGDGTRLSIL.